The 17 T cell receptor beta chains presented below share a single source sample, sequenced in a study of cytomegalovirus exposure and HLA in healthy donors. The PCR made use of 60 Vbeta and 13 Jbeta primers. Libraries were prepared by immunoSEQ multiplex PCR; TCRdb keeps only in-frame clonotypes and omits some of them. The sample lists about 190,000 clones, 79% seen once, with 1.6% in the top ten. Material for sequencing was PBMCs. The receptors were sampled from a woman between 50 and 59 years old in good health and CMV-seronegative.

CDR3: CASSLGQRQETQYF. The CDR3 DNA follows: TGTGCCAGCAGCTTGGGTCAGCGGCAAGAGACCCAGTACTTC. The J gene is TRBJ2-5, the V gene TRBV5-4, with a tentative D call TRBD2 (5 bases). Per germline, CDR1 SGHNT and CDR2 YYREEE (reference sequence). Trimming took off 0 bases at V and 2 bases at J, with 8 bases between the two ends. CDR3 size: 14 residues.

This clone showed up just a few times. This chain connects TRBV19 to TRBJ1-4, with D tentatively TRBD1 (6 bases). V was trimmed by 1 base and J by 8 bases, leaving 14 bases between them. The CDR3 consists of 15 residues. Germline-derived CDR1 and CDR2 are LNHDA and SQIVND (reference sequence). The CDR3 DNA reads as TGTGCCAGTAGTATAGTCGGGACATCTGTCGAAAAACTGTTTTTT. Translated, it gives CASSIVGTSVEKLFF.

A word on this clone: This specimen includes other DNA sequences encoding the same CDR3. The chain links TRBV5-1 to TRBJ1-2; D may be TRBD1 (6 bases). The germline gives CDR1 SGHRS, CDR2 YFSETQ. Trimming removed 0 bases from V and 2 bases from J, with 11 bases in between. The CDR3 has 15 residues. The CDR3 bases are TGCGCCAGCAGCTTGGAGGCAGGGGTCAACTATGGCTACACCTTC. This translates into CASSLEAGVNYGYTF. Full variable domain (outside the CDR3, taken from reference TRBV5-1 and TRBJ1-2): KAGVTQTPRYLIKTRGQQVTLSCSPISGHRSVSWYQQTPGQGLQFLFEYFSETQRNKGNFPGRFSGRQFSNSRSEMNVSTLELGDSALYLCASSLEAGVNYGYTFGSGTRLTVV.

The V gene is TRBV5-4, the J gene TRBJ2-2, with D possibly being TRBD2 (7 bases). CDR1 SGHNT and CDR2 YYREEE come from the germline V gene (reference sequence). The CDR3 sequence is 14 residues long. V gave up 10 bases and J gave up 1 base, with 14 bases separating them. The CDR3 loop is CALGGAQNTGELFF. The CDR3 DNA reads TGTGCCTTAGGGGGGGCACAGAACACCGGGGAGCTGTTTTTT.

This chain joins TRBV7-2 and TRBJ2-4, with D possibly matching TRBD2 (5 bases). V was pared by 1 base and J by 0 bases, with 16 bases between. Germline V lookup: CDR1 SGHTA, CDR2 FQGNSA. CDR3 size: 18 residues. The CDR3 loop is CASSLDGGIAQAKNIQYF. The CDR3 DNA reads as TGTGCCAGCAGCTTAGACGGTGGGATAGCGCAAGCCAAAAACATTCAGTACTTC.

The J gene is TRBJ2-7, the V gene TRBV5-1, with a tentative D call TRBD1 (5 bases). Germline V CDR1 and CDR2: SGHRS, YFSETQ. CDR3 length equals 17 residues. V was cut by 0 bases and J by 6 bases, with 22 bases left in between. The CDR3 bases are TGCGCCAGCAGCTTGGAGTACCAGGGTTTTAACCCTACCGAGCAGTACTTC. Protein: CASSLEYQGFNPTEQYF.

The V call is TRBV5-6, the J call TRBJ2-5; maybe TRBD2 (5 bases). Trimming removed 4 bases from V and 3 bases from J, with 10 bases in between. Germline-derived CDR1 and CDR2 are SGHDT and YYEEEE. The CDR3 sequence is 13 residues long. CDR3 region: CASSPRTEETQYF. The CDR3 nucleotides read TGTGCCAGCAGCCCAAGGACTGAAGAGACCCAGTACTTC.

This sequence joins TRBV6-1 and TRBJ1-5, with 9 bases lining up with TRBD1. Germline assignment: CDR1 MNHNS and CDR2 SASEGT. V lost 3 bases, J lost 6 bases, and 9 bases stayed unmatched. This CDR3 region has 16 residues. The CDR3 sequence: CASSELIQGAGQPQHF. The CDR3 DNA sequence: TGTGCCAGCAGTGAGCTAATACAGGGGGCAGGTCAGCCCCAGCATTTT.

The genes are TRBV7-2 and TRBJ2-2; 13 bases are a match to TRBD2. This CDR3 spans 18 amino acids. From germline, CDR1 is SGHTA and CDR2 FQGNSA. Trimming took 5 bases from V and 4 from J; bases not matched to a gene: 10. CDR3 sequence reads: CASSPAPTSGGGTGELFF. CDR3 bases: TGTGCCAGCAGCCCCGCCCCAACTAGCGGGGGGGGCACCGGGGAGCTGTTTTTT.

The V gene is TRBV6-5, the J gene TRBJ2-1; D is perhaps TRBD2 (6 bases). The V and J ends lost 6 bases and 6 bases respectively, with 15 bases between them. The CDR3 is made up of 14 amino acids. Germline loops: CDR1 MNHEY, CDR2 SVGAGI. The CDR3 protein is CASSHWRAGNEQFF. In DNA, the CDR3 is TGTGCCAGCAGCCACTGGCGAGCGGGCAATGAGCAGTTCTTC.

In DNA, the CDR3 is TGCAGCGTGTACAGGGGAGGCACTGAAGCTTTCTTT. This gives the protein CSVYRGGTEAFF. This chain uses TRBV29-1 with TRBJ1-1, with 7 nucleotides matching TRBD1. V gave up 6 bases and J gave up 4 bases; unmatched junction bases: 5. The CDR3 is 12 residues long. Looked up from germline, CDR1 is SQVTM and CDR2 is ANQGSEA.

The chain combines TRBV7-3 with TRBJ1-6, with 9 bases matching TRBD1. This CDR3 is built from 14 residues. Germline CDR1 and CDR2: SGHTA and FQGTGA. J was trimmed by 10 bases and V by 2 bases; bases with no gene match: 3. The CDR3 coding sequence is TGTGCCAGCAGCTTAGGGACAGGGAAATCACCCCTCCACTTT. Amino acid sequence: CASSLGTGKSPLHF.

V gene TRBV6-1 combines with J gene TRBJ1-2; perhaps TRBD1 as D (6 bases). Germline CDR1 is MNHNS and CDR2 is SASEGT. This CDR3 contains 13 residues. Between the trimmed V and J ends, which lost 8 bases and 2 bases, there was a span of 12 bases. The CDR3: CASHEGGNYGYTF. CDR3 DNA: TGTGCCAGCCACGAGGGGGGGAACTATGGCTACACCTTC.

Only a few counts were recorded for this clone. The chain employs TRBV9 and TRBJ1-2; perhaps TRBD1 as D (6 bases). CDR1 is SGDLS, CDR2 YYNGEE, per germline. The CDR3 totals 13 residues. V was clipped by 3 bases and J by 10 bases, with 16 bases between them. The CDR3 here is CASSGAGEEVYTF. CDR3 in DNA: TGTGCCAGCAGCGGGGCAGGGGAAGAGGTCTACACCTTC. The variable domain in full, with the rest retrieved from reference TRBV9 and TRBJ1-2, is DSGVTQTPKHLITATGQRVTLRCSPRSGDLSVYWYQQSLDQGLQFLIQYYNGEERAKGNILERFSAQQFPDLHSELNLSSLELGDSALYFCASSGAGEEVYTFGSGTRLTVV.

The chain has TRBV7-9 and TRBJ1-2; TRBD1 matches 7 bases. V was clipped by 2 bases and J by 6 bases; unmatched bases: 0. Germline loops: CDR1 SEHNR, CDR2 FQNEAQ (reference sequence). There are 12 residues in the CDR3. Here the CDR3 reads CASSLQGDGYTF. The CDR3 nucleotides read TGTGCCAGCAGCTTACAGGGGGATGGCTACACCTTC.

The rearrangement links TRBV11-2 to TRBJ2-5, with a weak D call TRBD2 (6 bases). This CDR3 comprises 16 residues. Germline CDR1 and CDR2: SGHAT and FQNNGV. Deletions cut 5 bases from V and 0 bases from J, with 16 bases between. CDR3 in DNA: TGTGCCAGCAGCAATTACGGGACTCCGAACCAAGAGACCCAGTACTTC. Amino acid sequence: CASSNYGTPNQETQYF.

The V call is TRBV7-2, the J call TRBJ2-7; 8 positions match TRBD2. The trim removed 3 bases at V and 1 base at J, leaving 5 bases unmatched. The CDR3 is made up of 15 amino acids. The germline V gene has CDR1 SGHTA and CDR2 FQGNSA. CDR3 coding DNA: TGTGCCAGCAGCTTGGAGGCTAGCGGGTCCTACGAGCAGTACTTC. Amino acid sequence: CASSLEASGSYEQYF.